This is a list of T cell receptor beta chains from one sample in a study of shared clonotypes between healthy human individuals. The table came from immunoSEQ multiplex PCR; TCRdb's copy has only in-frame clones and leaves some out. The sample yields about 770,000 clones, about two thirds seen once. The sample comprised memory CD4+ T cells sorted from blood. The source is a woman aged 25-40 years in good health. Both conserved end residues are part of each CDR3. D genes are given only for firm matches. Not all rows give a size; the values are once, few, many and, for expanded clones, a class.

clone size: -; V gene: TRBV11-3; D gene: TRBD1; J gene: TRBJ2-3; CDR3 length: 16; CDR3 DNA: TGTGCCAGCAGCTTAAGCGGACAGGGGGGTAGAGATACGCAGTATTTT; CDR3 protein: CASSLSGQGGRDTQYF
clone size: -; V gene: TRBV29-1; D gene: TRBD1; J gene: TRBJ1-1; CDR3 length: 12; CDR3 DNA: TGCAGCGCCAGACAGGGGGCTAGAGAAGCTTTCTTT; CDR3 protein: CSARQGAREAFF
clone size: -; V gene: TRBV5-1; D gene: -; J gene: TRBJ2-2; CDR3 length: 13; CDR3 DNA: TGCGCCAGCAGTAGTTTGCTAATCGGGGAGCTGTTTTTT; CDR3 protein: CASSSLLIGELFF
clone size: -; V gene: TRBV5-1; D gene: TRBD2; J gene: TRBJ2-7; CDR3 length: 15; CDR3 DNA: TGCGCCAGCAGCCCCCTAGCGGGGGGCTCCTACGAGCAGTACTTC; CDR3 protein: CASSPLAGGSYEQYF
clone size: -; V gene: TRBV28; D gene: TRBD1; J gene: TRBJ1-3; CDR3 length: 15; CDR3 DNA: TGTGCCAGCAGTTTAGAGGGGGCGGTTGGAAACACCATATATTTT; CDR3 protein: CASSLEGAVGNTIYF
clone size: -; V gene: TRBV5-1; D gene: TRBD2; J gene: TRBJ2-1; CDR3 length: 14; CDR3 DNA: TGCGCCAGCAGCTTTGGGACTAGCGGCAATGAGCAGTTCTTC; CDR3 protein: CASSFGTSGNEQFF
clone size: -; V gene: TRBV2; D gene: -; J gene: TRBJ2-2; CDR3 length: 15; CDR3 DNA: TGTGCCAGCTGTCCGGCAGGGCTAAGGACCGGGGAGCTGTTTTTT; CDR3 protein: CASCPAGLRTGELFF
clone size: -; V gene: TRBV7-8; D gene: -; J gene: TRBJ2-5; CDR3 length: 14; CDR3 DNA: TGTGCCAGCAGGGTTAGGGGAGTATGGGAGACCCAGTACTTC; CDR3 protein: CASRVRGVWETQYF
clone size: -; V gene: TRBV15; D gene: TRBD1; J gene: TRBJ2-7; CDR3 length: 17; CDR3 DNA: TGTGCCACCAGCAGAGAGAGGGGGACAGGGCTAGCCTACGAGCAGTACTTC; CDR3 protein: CATSRERGTGLAYEQYF
clone size: -; V gene: TRBV2; D gene: TRBD1; J gene: TRBJ1-2; CDR3 length: 15; CDR3 DNA: TGTGCCAGCAATATCGTGGGACAGGGGGCCACGGGCTACACCTTC; CDR3 protein: CASNIVGQGATGYTF
clone size: many; V gene: TRBV19; D gene: -; J gene: TRBJ2-7; CDR3 length: 13; CDR3 DNA: TGTGCCAGTAGTAACAGGGTCTCCTACGAGCAGTACTTC; CDR3 protein: CASSNRVSYEQYF
clone size: -; V gene: TRBV11-2; D gene: -; J gene: TRBJ1-4; CDR3 length: 15; CDR3 DNA: TGTGCCAGCAGCTTTACAAGGGGCGGATATGAAAAACTGTTTTTT; CDR3 protein: CASSFTRGGYEKLFF
clone size: -; V gene: TRBV6-6; D gene: -; J gene: TRBJ2-7; CDR3 length: 13; CDR3 DNA: TGTGCCAGTAAACCCGACGGGTGGGACGAGCAGTACTTC; CDR3 protein: CASKPDGWDEQYF
clone size: -; V gene: TRBV5-4; D gene: TRBD1; J gene: TRBJ2-7; CDR3 length: 15; CDR3 DNA: TGTGCCAGCAGCCGGACAGGGGCTGAAAGGTACGAGCAGTACTTC; CDR3 protein: CASSRTGAERYEQYF
clone size: -; V gene: TRBV7-6; D gene: TRBD1; J gene: TRBJ1-3; CDR3 length: 17; CDR3 DNA: TGTGCCAGCAGCTTAAACGCAGGGGGCTTGACTGGAAACACCATATATTTT; CDR3 protein: CASSLNAGGLTGNTIYF